This is a list of T cell receptor beta chains from one sample in a study of T cell changes during pregnancy in multiple sclerosis. Produced via immunoSEQ multiplex PCR; TCRdb's table is partial and in-frame only. The table lists approximately 79,000 clones, approximately 92% of them singletons. The source material was CD4+ T cells from peripheral blood mononuclear cells, sampled before pregnancy. Receptors were obtained from a female donor with multiple sclerosis, enrolled in a pregnancy study. Each CDR3 is given with its conserved first and last residue. D genes are given only for firm matches. Not all rows give a size; the values are once, few, many and, for expanded clones, a class.

cdr3_nt cdr3_aa j_call d_call v_call cdr3_length clone_size
TGTGCCAGCAGTGCACCGGGACAGGGGAAGGATCAGCCCCAGCATTTT CASSAPGQGKDQPQHF TRBJ1-5 TRBD1 TRBV28 16 NA
TGTGCCAGCAGCTTAGCGACAGGCCACTCTGGAAACACCATATATTTT CASSLATGHSGNTIYF TRBJ1-3 NA TRBV7-2 16 NA
TGCGCCAGCAGCCAAGATCGTAACAGGGGGCGAGAGACCCAGTACTTC CASSQDRNRGRETQYF TRBJ2-5 TRBD1 TRBV4-1 16 once
TGTGCCATCAGTGAGTCGATCGGCAGGGGTGCCGGGGAGCTGTTTTTT CAISESIGRGAGELFF TRBJ2-2 NA TRBV10-3 16 NA
TGTGCCAGCAGTGAAGGGGGACTAGCGGGCCCCACCGGGGAGCTGTTTTTT CASSEGGLAGPTGELFF TRBJ2-2 TRBD2 TRBV2 17 NA
TGTGCCAGCAGCTCAAGACAGGGTAGTGTTTATGGCTACACCTTC CASSSRQGSVYGYTF TRBJ1-2 TRBD1 TRBV13 15 NA
TGCGCCAGCAGCAAGAGGGCCTCGATGAACACTGAAGCTTTCTTT CASSKRASMNTEAFF TRBJ1-1 NA TRBV5-1 15 NA
TGTGCCAGCAGTGGCCCCGGGGAGGAGGTTACTGAAGCTTTCTTT CASSGPGEEVTEAFF TRBJ1-1 NA TRBV2 15 NA
TGTGCCTGGAGTGTTAGTCTGGGAAACACCATATATTTT CAWSVSLGNTIYF TRBJ1-3 NA TRBV30 13 NA
TGTGCCAGCAGCGTTCGGGGTGGCACTGAAGCTTTCTTT CASSVRGGTEAFF TRBJ1-1 NA TRBV7-2 13 NA
TGCGCCAGCAGCACCCGGGAGTTCAACCACAATGAGCAGTTCTTC CASSTREFNHNEQFF TRBJ2-1 NA TRBV5-1 15 NA
TGTGCCAGCTCACCACCGAGGGACACCTTCGGGGAAAAACTGTTTTTT CASSPPRDTFGEKLFF TRBJ1-4 NA TRBV18 16 once
TGTGCCATCACCAATAATCAGCCCCAGCATTTT CAITNNQPQHF TRBJ1-5 NA TRBV10-3 11 few
TGTGCCAGCTATGACAGGGGAAGCAATCAGCCCCAGCATTTT CASYDRGSNQPQHF TRBJ1-5 TRBD1 TRBV28 14 NA
TGTGCCAGCAGTATAGGACTAGCGGCGACCCCGGATACGCAGTATTTT CASSIGLAATPDTQYF TRBJ2-3 TRBD2 TRBV9 16 NA
TGTGCCAGCAGTACCCGGGCCTACGAGCAGTACTTC CASSTRAYEQYF TRBJ2-7 NA TRBV28 12 NA
TGTGCCAGCAGTTATGGACAGGGTCCAGGAAACACCATATATTTT CASSYGQGPGNTIYF TRBJ1-3 TRBD1 TRBV6-6 15 NA
TGTGCCAGCAGCCAAACTCAATCGGGACTTTTGGATACGCAGTATTTT CASSQTQSGLLDTQYF TRBJ2-3 NA TRBV9 16 NA
TGTGCCAGCAGCGGGGTGAGGGCCGGGGAGCTGTTTTTT CASSGVRAGELFF TRBJ2-2 NA TRBV7-8 13 NA
TGCGCCAGCAGTCAACTAGCGGGGGGGCTATATGAGCAGTTCTTC CASSQLAGGLYEQFF TRBJ2-1 TRBD2 TRBV23-1 15 NA
TGTGCCAGCTCACCGGTGGGGGGACAGTTTAGCACAGATACGCAGTATTTT CASSPVGGQFSTDTQYF TRBJ2-3 NA TRBV18 17 NA
TGTGCCATCAGTGACTCCGGACTAGCGGGATTCTCTGGGGCCAACGTCCTGACTTTC CAISDSGLAGFSGANVLTF TRBJ2-6 TRBD2 TRBV10-3 19 NA
TGCGCCAGCAAGATGGGGGCAGGGGAGATGAACACTGAAGCTTTCTTT CASKMGAGEMNTEAFF TRBJ1-1 NA TRBV5-1 16 NA
TGTGCCAGCAGTTCTAGCGGGTTGAGCTCCTACGAGCAGTACTTC CASSSSGLSSYEQYF TRBJ2-7 TRBD2 TRBV28 15 NA
TGCGCCAGCAGCTTAGGACCTGTGCAGCTTATAAGATCGGGGGGTAATTGGACCCAGTACTTC CASSLGPVQLIRSGGNWTQYF TRBJ2-5 TRBD2 TRBV5-1 21 NA
TGTGCCAGCATTGAGCGCCGCTCCTACGAGCAGTACTTC CASIERRSYEQYF TRBJ2-7 NA TRBV2 13 NA
TGTGCCATCAGTGAACCGGGACTAGCGGGGGCCTACGAGCAGTACTTC CAISEPGLAGAYEQYF TRBJ2-7 TRBD2 TRBV10-3 16 NA
TGTGCCAGAAACAGTGAGCAGTACTTC CARNSEQYF TRBJ2-7 NA TRBV5-3 9 NA
TGTGCCAGCAGTGAAGACAGGGTCGCCTACGAGCAGTACTTC CASSEDRVAYEQYF TRBJ2-7 NA TRBV6-1 14 NA
TGTGCCAGCAGTTTGACTAGCGGGAATATAAATGAGCAGTTCTTC CASSLTSGNINEQFF TRBJ2-1 TRBD2 TRBV28 15 NA
TGTGCCAGCAGCCAATCGCAGGGGGGCTCTTACGAGCAGTACTTC CASSQSQGGSYEQYF TRBJ2-7 NA TRBV4-2 15 NA
TGTGCCAGCTCCCTTACAGGGGGCCTCGGGGACGAGCAGTACTTC CASSLTGGLGDEQYF TRBJ2-7 TRBD1 TRBV6-1 15 NA
TGTGCCAGCAGGCCCGGGACTTACAATCAGCCCCAGCATTTT CASRPGTYNQPQHF TRBJ1-5 NA TRBV6-1 14 few
TGTGCCAGCGGGGCGAGACTAGCGAGCACAGATACGCAGTATTTT CASGARLASTDTQYF TRBJ2-3 TRBD2 TRBV9 15 once
TGTGCCAGCAGCCAGGATCGAGGGGGCGGCTATGGCTACACCTTC CASSQDRGGGYGYTF TRBJ1-2 TRBD1 TRBV7-2 15 NA
TGTGCCAGCCTCTTCCGGACTAGCGATCCCTACAATGAGCAGTTCTTC CASLFRTSDPYNEQFF TRBJ2-1 TRBD2 TRBV2 16 NA
TGTGCCAGCAGCCGGGACAACGAGCAGTACTTC CASSRDNEQYF TRBJ2-7 NA TRBV5-4 11 once
TGTGCCTGTGCCCCGGGACAGGGGATTGGGTACCTTAATGAAAAACTGTTTTTT CACAPGQGIGYLNEKLFF TRBJ1-4 TRBD1 TRBV30 18 NA
TGTGCCAGCAAACGACAGGCTTCCTCCTATGGCTACACCTTC CASKRQASSYGYTF TRBJ1-2 NA TRBV6-1 14 NA
TGTGCCAGCAGCCAAGGAGTTTCGCATGGCAGGGCAGGGGGGAATGAAAAACTGTTTTTT CASSQGVSHGRAGGNEKLFF TRBJ1-4 TRBD1 TRBV4-2 20 NA
TGTGCCAGCAGTACCCAGGGACAGCCCCAGCATTTT CASSTQGQPQHF TRBJ1-5 NA TRBV28 12 NA
TGTGCCAGCAGCCCGCGGGTATTCGGGGAGCTGTTTTTT CASSPRVFGELFF TRBJ2-2 NA TRBV14 13 once
TGTGCCAGCAGTGGACAGTTAAACACCGGGGAGCTGTTTTTT CASSGQLNTGELFF TRBJ2-2 NA TRBV2 14 once
TGTGCCAGCAGTGATACCGGGACTAGGGAAGAGACCCAGTACTTC CASSDTGTREETQYF TRBJ2-5 TRBD2 TRBV25-1 15 NA
TGTGCCAGCTCAGTAGGACAGGAAGAGACCCAGTACTTC CASSVGQEETQYF TRBJ2-5 TRBD1 TRBV18 13 NA
TGTGCCAGCAGTAGTGGTAGCGGGGCCTACAATGAGCAGTTCTTC CASSSGSGAYNEQFF TRBJ2-1 TRBD2 TRBV5-4 15 NA